The 17 T cell receptor beta chains listed next were all sequenced from one sample in a study of Ad26.COV2.S vaccination and SARS-CoV-2 variants. Treatment: around 19 received Ad26.COV2.S at low or high dose, single or two shots; about 5 received placebo; per-sample allocation not given. Sampling was done on day 63 after the first vaccine or placebo injection. Here immunoSEQ multiplex PCR was the method, and the copy in TCRdb shows in-frame clones only, minus some. This table holds about 400,000 clones, 92% found once. The sample in question was peripheral blood, obtained in a trial of Ad26.COV2.S vaccine versus placebo. The receptor source for this set is a person between 18 and 60 years old who received the Ad26.COV2.S COVID-19 vaccine or a placebo.

The chain combines TRBV7-2 with TRBJ2-7; the D gene is possibly TRBD2 (6 bases). CDR1 and CDR2 (germline): SGHTA, FQGNSA. V was clipped by 1 base and J by 2 bases, with 12 bases between them. The CDR3 contains 15 residues. CDR3 sequence: CASSLVGEEPYEQYF. The CDR3 DNA follows: TGTGCCAGCAGCTTAGTTGGGGAGGAACCCTACGAGCAGTACTTC.

This chain links TRBV5-6 with TRBJ1-1; 9 bases map to TRBD1. The germline V gene encodes CDR1 SGHDT and CDR2 YYEEEE. J lost 0 bases, V lost 3 bases, and 12 bases had no gene match. The CDR3 runs to 18 residues. The chain's CDR3 is CASSSRAGTGKMNTEAFF. In nucleotides, the CDR3 is TGTGCCAGCAGCTCACGTGCCGGGACAGGGAAAATGAACACTGAAGCTTTCTTT.

The V gene is TRBV18, the J gene TRBJ1-2, with 7 bases fitting TRBD1. Looked up from germline, CDR1 is KGHSH and CDR2 is LQKENI. The J segment lost 4 bases and the V segment lost 1 base, leaving 9 bases of the junction unmatched. There are 16 residues in the CDR3. CDR3 nucleotide sequence: TGTGCCAGCTCACCACTGGACAGGCCCTCGGGCTATGGCTACACCTTC. It yields the protein CASSPLDRPSGYGYTF.

V is TRBV7-9 and J is TRBJ1-2; D is ambiguous. Trimming took 2 bases from V and 0 from J, leaving 13 bases between them. The CDR3 runs to 16 residues. Germline V gives CDR1 SEHNR, CDR2 FQNEAQ (reference sequence). This chain's CDR3 is CASSLTVSYPNYGYTF. CDR3 sequence (DNA): TGTGCCAGCAGCTTAACGGTCAGCTACCCTAACTATGGCTACACCTTC.

This chain joins TRBV25-1 and TRBJ2-1, with a weak D call TRBD1 (6 bases). The CDR3 is 14 amino acids. V was cut by 4 bases and J by 5 bases, with 12 bases left in between. Per germline, CDR1 MGHDK and CDR2 SYGVNS. The CDR3 loop is CASSGSGQNNEQFF. For the CDR3, the DNA is TGTGCCAGCAGTGGGTCGGGACAAAACAATGAGCAGTTCTTC.

The chain links TRBV7-9 to TRBJ2-1, with a tentative D call TRBD2 (5 bases). V was cut by 3 bases and J by 9 bases, with 15 bases left in between. Germline CDR1 and CDR2: SEHNR and FQNEAQ (reference sequence). This CDR3 comprises 14 residues. Here the CDR3 reads CASSLDSRRGEQFF. The CDR3 DNA sequence: TGTGCCAGCAGCTTGGACTCCCGACGGGGTGAGCAGTTCTTC.

The V call is TRBV18, the J call TRBJ1-5, with TRBD1 as a possible D gene (6 bases). Germline loops: CDR1 KGHSH, CDR2 LQKENI. This CDR3 spans 13 amino acids. V was trimmed by 4 bases and J by 7 bases, leaving 11 bases between them. CDR3 nucleotide sequence: TGTGCCAGCTCACTGATACAGGGCCAGCCCCAGCATTTT. This codes for CASSLIQGQPQHF. The full variable domain, completed using reference TRBV18 and TRBJ1-5, is NAGVMQNPRHLVRRRGQEARLRCSPMKGHSHVYWYRQLPEEGLKFMVYLQKENIIDESGMPKERFSAEFPKEGPSILRIQQVVRGDSAAYFCASSLIQGQPQHFGDGTRLSIL.

The gene calls are TRBV27 and TRBJ2-6, with D possibly TRBD1 on 5 matching bases. Germline V CDR1 and CDR2: MNHEY, SMNVEV (reference sequence). This CDR3 region has 17 residues. Trimming took 3 bases from V and 0 from J, leaving 12 bases between them. The CDR3 spells CASSLKGWGSGANVLTF. For the CDR3, the DNA is TGTGCCAGCAGTTTGAAGGGGTGGGGCTCTGGGGCCAACGTCCTGACTTTC. Complete variable domain (other parts from reference TRBV27 and TRBJ2-6): EAQVTQNPRYLITVTGKKLTVTCSQNMNHEYMSWYRQDPGLGLRQIYYSMNVEVTDKGDVPEGYKVSRKEKRNFPLILESPSPNQTSLYFCASSLKGWGSGANVLTFGAGSRLTVL.

V and J are TRBV30 and TRBJ1-1, with D uncertain. Trimming took 1 base from V and 1 from J, leaving 7 bases between them. Germline CDR1 is GTSNPN and CDR2 is SVGIG (reference sequence). This CDR3 is 13 amino acids long. The DNA for the CDR3 is TGTGCCTGGAGTGCCAAGAGGAACACTGAAGCTTTCTTT. It is translated as CAWSAKRNTEAFF.

The V gene is TRBV7-9, the J gene TRBJ1-2; no reliable D call. CDR1 SEHNR and CDR2 FQNEAQ come from the germline V gene (reference sequence). CDR3 length equals 15 residues. Trimming shortened V by 0 bases and J by 7 bases, and 15 bases separated the two germline ends. Written as DNA, the CDR3 is TGTGCCAGCAGCTTAGCCGGTACAGCCACCGGTGGCTACACCTTC. It specifies CASSLAGTATGGYTF.

This chain uses TRBV7-8 with TRBJ2-5; 10 nucleotides align to TRBD2. This CDR3 is built from 15 residues. V dropped 2 bases and J dropped 2; count of bases not matched to a gene: 2. Germline V gene sequence: CDR1 SGHVS, CDR2 FQNEAQ. The CDR3 loop reads CASSLLAGVQETQYF. In nucleotides, the CDR3 is TGTGCCAGCAGCTTACTAGCGGGGGTGCAAGAGACCCAGTACTTC.

This clone was counted between two and nine times. The CDR3 sequence is CASSGHIGQANNYGYTF. The CDR3 coding sequence is TGTGCCAGCAGCGGACACATAGGACAGGCTAATAACTATGGCTACACCTTC. This chain joins TRBV3-1 (or the pseudogene TRBV3-2) and TRBJ1-2; TRBD1 matches at 7 bases. Germline V CDR1 and CDR2: LGHDT, YNNKEL (reference sequence). The CDR3 is made up of 17 amino acids. Trimming at V came to 5 bases and at J to 1 base, leaving 13 bases not matched to a gene.

The chain is built from TRBV9 and TRBJ2-4; 7 nucleotides match TRBD2. After removal of 3 bases from V and 6 bases from J, the junction contained 15 bases not matched to a gene. The germline V gene has CDR1 SGDLS and CDR2 YYNGEE. The CDR3 is 17 amino acids. CDR3 coding DNA: TGTGCCAGCAGCGCCTACGGGGGGAGTCTAGCCGGAAACATTCAGTACTTC. It translates to CASSAYGGSLAGNIQYF.

V is TRBV28 and J is TRBJ1-2, with 9 bases identical to TRBD1. V shed 8 bases and J 5 bases; nucleotides not matched to a gene: 9. The CDR3 is 14 residues long. CDR1 and CDR2 from the germline V gene are MDHEN and SYDVKM. The CDR3 DNA reads TGTGCCAGCGCCTCCGGGACAGGGAGATATGGCTACACCTTC. Its translation is CASASGTGRYGYTF.

V gene TRBV6-4 combines with J gene TRBJ2-7; TRBD1 is a possible D gene (6 bases). The CDR3 length is 14 residues. Per germline, CDR1 MRHNA and CDR2 SNTAGT. V was shortened by 4 bases and J by 3 bases, with 13 bases between the two germline ends. The CDR3 is CASSGDTSSYEQYF. The CDR3 bases are TGTGCCAGCAGTGGGGACACTTCTAGCTACGAGCAGTACTTC.

V usage is TRBV2 and J usage is TRBJ1-1; no definite D call. Trimming cost V 5 bases and J 1 base, with 2 bases left between them. CDR1 SNHLY and CDR2 FYNNEI come from the germline V gene. The CDR3 contains 11 residues. The CDR3 loop reads CASSSNTEAFF. CDR3 sequence (DNA): TGTGCCAGCAGTTCGAACACTGAAGCTTTCTTT.

This clone has only one observation. This chain uses TRBV29-1 with TRBJ1-2; 9 bases are a match to TRBD1. The V gene end was trimmed by 6 bases and the J gene end by 4 bases; junction bases not matched to a gene: 3. Germline-derived CDR1 and CDR2 are SQVTM and ANQGSEA. This CDR3 is 12 amino acids long. CDR3 nucleotides: TGCAGCGTAGGGACAGGGTTCTATGGCTACACCTTC. Translating it yields CSVGTGFYGYTF.